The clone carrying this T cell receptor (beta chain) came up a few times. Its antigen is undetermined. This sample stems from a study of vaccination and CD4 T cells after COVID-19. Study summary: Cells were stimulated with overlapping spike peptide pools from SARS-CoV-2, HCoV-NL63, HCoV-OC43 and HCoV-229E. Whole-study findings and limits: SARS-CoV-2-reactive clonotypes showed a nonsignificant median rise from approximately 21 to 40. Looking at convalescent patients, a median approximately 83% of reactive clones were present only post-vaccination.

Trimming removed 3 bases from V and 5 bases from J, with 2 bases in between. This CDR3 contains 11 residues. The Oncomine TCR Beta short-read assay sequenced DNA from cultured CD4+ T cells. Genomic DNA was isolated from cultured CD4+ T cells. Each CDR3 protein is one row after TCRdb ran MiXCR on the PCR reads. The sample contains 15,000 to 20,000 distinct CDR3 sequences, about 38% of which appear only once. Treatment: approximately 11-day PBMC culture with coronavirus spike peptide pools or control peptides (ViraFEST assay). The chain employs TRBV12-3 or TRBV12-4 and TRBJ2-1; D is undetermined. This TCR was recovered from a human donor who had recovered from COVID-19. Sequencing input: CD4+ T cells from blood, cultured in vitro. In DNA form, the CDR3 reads TGTGCCAGCAGTTTGAACAATGAGCAGTTCTTC. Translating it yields CASSLNNEQFF.